This TCR beta chain was profiled in a study of blood T cell repertoires in COVID-19 (dated by TCRdb to the early 2020s). About the investigation overall: Samples covering the acute and convalescent phases of COVID-19 were provided by collaborators in the United States, Italy and Spain. HLA class I and class II types, where available, came from metadata supplied by the sample provider rather than from assay-based typing. The repertoires were released in a freely available public database intended as a resource for research on the immune response to SARS-CoV-2. The dataset comprised deeply sampled blood TCRbeta repertoires from subjects exposed to, actively infected with, or recovered from COVID-19. The material from the prospective study consisted of cDNA or gDNA derived from T cells, B-cell-depleted T cells, or PBMCs. Nearly every sample came with metadata listing a de-identified subject ID, COVID-19 status, age in years and sex. Samples came from the ongoing ImmuneRACE study (first 160 participants) plus 1,254 subjects from 6 global collaborators.

The investigation overall reported the following: The quantity of clinical and demographic metadata differed by source and by participant and was supplied without curation.

TCRbeta CDR3 regions were amplified from genomic DNA by means of the immunoSEQ Assay, a bias-controlled multiplex PCR. The source study handled its data this way. Within the assay, amplification of reference gene primers was used to estimate how many nucleated cells each sample contained. To quantify the absolute abundance of each unique TCRbeta CDR3 rearrangement, sequence reads were collapsed and filtered. For each sample, productive Simpson clonality was calculated by taking the square root of Simpson's diversity index across productive rearrangements. The clones in this table, taken by TCRdb from immuneACCESS, are in-frame only. Not every clone is retained; where verified, under half of the shortfall comes from an unresolved V gene, and the cause of the rest is unknown. The V and J calls and clone size are taken from that table; D and trimming were inferred from the DNA. In this sample the table shows roughly 170,000 clones, 70% to 90% of which occur a single time. Under 6% of the sample is held by the ten biggest clonotypes.

With regard to this clone: Its specific antigen is unknown. The sample holds no much larger clone one base away, and base qualities are not on file.

One collaborating source in Seattle enrolled patients during active infection and followed them longitudinally through the course of disease. The collaborating institutions used their own protocols to collect whole blood in K2EDTA tubes. For TCRbeta analysis, collaborators shipped samples in one of three forms: frozen whole blood, isolated PBMCs, or DNA extracted from either of those sample types. The sequenced material came from peripheral blood. This sequence originates from a woman between 45 and 60 years old with COVID-19, enrolled during active disease.

The CDR3 region has the sequence CASSFLGGDNQPQHF. The DNA sequence is TGTGCCAGCAGCTTCTTAGGGGGAGACAATCAGCCCCAGCATTTT. The V and J segments used are TRBV5-6 and TRBJ1-5; D gene: possibly TRBD1, on 6 matching bases. Including the terminal cysteine and phenylalanine, the CDR3 comprises 15 residues. The only DNA kept is the CDR3, 45 bases in frame from the first base. As encoded in the germline V gene, CDR1 is SGHDT while CDR2 is YYEEEE. Trimming takes 2 bases from V and 3 bases from J, and the germline ends sit 12 bases apart. Supplemented by the reference TRBV5-6 and TRBJ1-5 proteins around the CDR3, the complete variable domain is DAGVTQSPTHLIKTRGQQVTLRCSPKSGHDTVSWYQQALGQGPQFIFQYYEEEERQRGNFPDRFSGHQFPNYSSELNVNALLLGDSALYLCASSFLGGDNQPQHFGDGTRLSIL.